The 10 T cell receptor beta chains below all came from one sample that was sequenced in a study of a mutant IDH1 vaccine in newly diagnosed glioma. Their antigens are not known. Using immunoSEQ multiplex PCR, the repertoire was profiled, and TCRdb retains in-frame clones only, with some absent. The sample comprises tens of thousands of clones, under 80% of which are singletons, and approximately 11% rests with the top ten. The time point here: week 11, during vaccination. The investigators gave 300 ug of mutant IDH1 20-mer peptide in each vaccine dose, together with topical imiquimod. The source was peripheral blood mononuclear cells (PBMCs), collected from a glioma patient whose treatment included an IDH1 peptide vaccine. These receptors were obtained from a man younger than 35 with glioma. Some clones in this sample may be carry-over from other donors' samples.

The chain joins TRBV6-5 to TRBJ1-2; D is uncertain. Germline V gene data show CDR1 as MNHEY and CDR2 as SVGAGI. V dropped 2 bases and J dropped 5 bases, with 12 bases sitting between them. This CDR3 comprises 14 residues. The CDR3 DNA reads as TGTGCCAGCAGTTACACATCCCCAGAATATGGCTACACCTTC. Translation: CASSYTSPEYGYTF.

For the CDR3, the DNA is TGTGCCAGCAGGGCAATGGGACAAGCCCGGGGCTATGGCTACACCTTC. Amino acids: CASRAMGQARGYGYTF. The rearrangement links TRBV6-6 to TRBJ1-2; maybe TRBD1 (6 bases). Germline V CDR1 and CDR2: MNHNY, SVGAGI (reference sequence). There are 16 residues in the CDR3. Trimming pared 6 bases from V and 4 bases from J, leaving 21 bases between.

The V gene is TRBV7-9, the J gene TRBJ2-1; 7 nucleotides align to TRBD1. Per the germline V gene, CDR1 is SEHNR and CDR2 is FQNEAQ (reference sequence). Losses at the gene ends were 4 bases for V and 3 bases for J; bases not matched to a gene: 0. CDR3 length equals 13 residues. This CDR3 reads CASSWTGYNEQFF. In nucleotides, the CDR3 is TGTGCCAGCAGCTGGACAGGCTACAATGAGCAGTTCTTC.

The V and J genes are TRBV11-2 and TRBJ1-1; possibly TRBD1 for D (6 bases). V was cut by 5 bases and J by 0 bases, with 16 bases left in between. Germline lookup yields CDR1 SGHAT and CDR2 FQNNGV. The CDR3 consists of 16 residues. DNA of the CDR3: TGTGCCAGCAGCCCTAGGGGGGGAACGATGAACACTGAAGCTTTCTTT. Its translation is CASSPRGGTMNTEAFF.

The CDR3 DNA reads TGTGCCAGCAGCTTGCGGTACACCTTC. Its protein product is CASSLRYTF. V and J are TRBV5-8 and TRBJ1-2; no clear D gene. CDR1 SGHTS and CDR2 YDEGEE come from the germline V gene. The CDR3 totals 9 residues. V was pared by 1 base and J by 11 bases, with 3 bases between.

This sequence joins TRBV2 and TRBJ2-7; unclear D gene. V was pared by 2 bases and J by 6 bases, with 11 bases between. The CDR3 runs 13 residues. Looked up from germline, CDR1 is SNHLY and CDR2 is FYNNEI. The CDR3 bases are TGTGCCAGCAGTGAATTTGCCGCCGTCGAGCAGTACTTC. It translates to CASSEFAAVEQYF.

The CDR3 DNA is TGTGCCTGCTCGGGACAGCTTTTTGAAAAACTGTTTTTT. Translated, it gives CACSGQLFEKLFF. The genes are TRBV30 and TRBJ1-4, with 7 bases that match TRBD1. Per germline, CDR1 GTSNPN and CDR2 SVGIG (reference sequence). CDR3 length: 13 residues. The V segment lost 6 bases and the J segment 7 bases; nucleotides outside the gene matches: 8. Complete variable domain (other parts from reference TRBV30 and TRBJ1-4): SQTIHQWPATLVQPVGSPLSLECTVEGTSNPNLYWYRQAAGRGLQLLFYSVGIGQISSEVPQNLSASRPQDRQFILSSKKLLLSDSGFYLCACSGQLFEKLFFGSGTQLSVL.

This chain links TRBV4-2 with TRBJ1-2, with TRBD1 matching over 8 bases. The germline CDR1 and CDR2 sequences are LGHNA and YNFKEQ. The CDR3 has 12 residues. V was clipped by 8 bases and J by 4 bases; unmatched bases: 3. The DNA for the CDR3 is TGTGCCAGCCGGACAGGGCCCTATGGCTACACCTTC. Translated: CASRTGPYGYTF.

The CDR3 region is CASRTKGEHTEAFF. CDR3 coding DNA: TGTGCCAGTAGGACAAAGGGGGAGCACACTGAAGCTTTCTTT. The V gene is TRBV19, the J gene TRBJ1-1, with D perhaps TRBD1 (6 bases). Trimming removed 6 bases from V and 3 bases from J, with 14 bases in between. Germline CDR1 is LNHDA and CDR2 is SQIVND (reference sequence). This CDR3 spans 14 amino acids.

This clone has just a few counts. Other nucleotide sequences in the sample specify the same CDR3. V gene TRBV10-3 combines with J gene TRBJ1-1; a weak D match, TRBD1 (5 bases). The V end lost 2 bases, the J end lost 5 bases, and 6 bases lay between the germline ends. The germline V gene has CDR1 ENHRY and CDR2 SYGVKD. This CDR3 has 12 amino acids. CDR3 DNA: TGTGCCATCAGTGAGGGGGGGACTGAAGCTTTCTTT. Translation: CAISEGGTEAFF.